The entry that follows covers one T cell receptor beta chain sequence. These data originate in a study of blood T cell repertoires in COVID-19. Study details: The United States, Italy and Spain supplied acute and convalescent COVID-19 samples. PBMCs, B-cell-depleted T cells, or T cells were the source of the cDNA or gDNA that made up the material.

Authors' methods: From reference gene primer amplification, estimates of nucleated cell counts were derived. Using immunoSEQ multiplex PCR, the repertoire was profiled, and TCRdb retains in-frame clones only, with some absent. The V and J calls and clone size are taken from that table; D and trimming were inferred from the DNA. The sample contains a few hundred thousand clones, just under 90% of which appear only once. CDR3 length: 18 residues. The trim removed 5 bases at V and 3 bases at J, leaving 13 bases unmatched. The germline CDR1 and CDR2 sequences are SEHNR and FQNEAQ (reference sequence). This TCR was sampled from a man in his 60s who had recovered from COVID-19. The chain is built from TRBV7-9 and TRBJ2-7, with 13 bases matching TRBD2. Sequencing used peripheral blood. The CDR3 DNA is TGTGCCAGCAGCAGCCGCGGGACTAGCGGGAAAGTGGACTACGAGCAGTACTTC. Amino acids: CASSSRGTSGKVDYEQYF.